A selection of T cell receptor beta chains follows, all from one sample in a study of shared clonotypes between healthy human individuals. Sequencing used immunoSEQ multiplex PCR; TCRdb keeps in-frame clones, though not all of them. The table lists around 500,000 clones, 81% of them singletons. The source material was PBMCs. Every receptor here comes from a woman in her 40s in good health. Some clones in this sample may be carry-over from other donors' samples. Both conserved end residues are part of each CDR3. D genes are given only for firm matches. A row's size may be missing; if present it is once, few, many or a size class.

j_gene: TRBJ1-1
abundance: few
d_gene: .
v_gene: TRBV15
CDR3aa: CATSIVGNTEAFF
CDR3nt: TGTGCCACCAGCATAGTCGGGAACACTGAAGCTTTCTTT

j_gene: TRBJ2-7
abundance: .
d_gene: .
v_gene: TRBV25-1
CDR3aa: CASSEFPGGEQYF
CDR3nt: TGTGCCAGCAGTGAATTCCCCGGCGGCGAGCAGTACTTC

j_gene: TRBJ1-4
abundance: .
d_gene: .
v_gene: TRBV27
CDR3aa: CASSLLGERKEKLFF
CDR3nt: TGTGCCAGCAGTTTACTGGGGGAACGGAAAGAAAAACTGTTTTTT

j_gene: TRBJ2-1
abundance: once
d_gene: TRBD1
v_gene: TRBV5-1
CDR3aa: CASSLETGGEQFF
CDR3nt: TGCGCCAGCAGCTTGGAGACAGGGGGTGAGCAGTTCTTC

j_gene: TRBJ1-3
abundance: .
d_gene: .
v_gene: TRBV29-1
CDR3aa: CSASTRCSGNTIYF
CDR3nt: TGCAGCGCCTCAACAAGGTGCAGTGGAAACACCATATATTTT

j_gene: TRBJ2-1
abundance: .
d_gene: TRBD1
v_gene: TRBV7-2
CDR3aa: CASSGDRHEQFF
CDR3nt: TGTGCCAGCAGCGGGGACAGACATGAGCAGTTCTTC

j_gene: TRBJ2-5
abundance: .
d_gene: TRBD1
v_gene: TRBV5-6
CDR3aa: CASSSGGGETQYF
CDR3nt: TGTGCCAGCAGCTCAGGGGGTGGGGAGACCCAGTACTTC

j_gene: TRBJ2-3
abundance: .
d_gene: .
v_gene: TRBV28
CDR3aa: CASSLRLDTQYF
CDR3nt: TGTGCCAGCAGTTTAAGGCTAGATACGCAGTATTTT

j_gene: TRBJ1-5
abundance: .
d_gene: TRBD1
v_gene: TRBV28
CDR3aa: CASQGGNQPQHF
CDR3nt: TGTGCCAGCCAGGGGGGCAATCAGCCCCAGCATTTT

j_gene: TRBJ2-3
abundance: .
d_gene: .
v_gene: TRBV7-7
CDR3aa: CASSDQGGDTQYF
CDR3nt: TGTGCCAGCAGCGATCAAGGGGGAGATACGCAGTATTTT

j_gene: TRBJ2-7
abundance: few
d_gene: TRBD2
v_gene: TRBV27
CDR3aa: CASSLSPDPYGPSGRPHEQYF
CDR3nt: TGTGCCAGCAGTTTATCGCCCGACCCCTACGGCCCTAGCGGGAGGCCCCACGAGCAGTACTTC

j_gene: TRBJ1-2
abundance: few
d_gene: .
v_gene: TRBV6-5
CDR3aa: CASSYGYTF
CDR3nt: TGTGCCAGCAGTTATGGCTACACCTTC

j_gene: TRBJ2-2
abundance: .
d_gene: .
v_gene: TRBV10-3
CDR3aa: CAISEGQPDTGELFF
CDR3nt: TGTGCCATCAGTGAGGGCCAACCCGACACCGGGGAGCTGTTTTTT

j_gene: TRBJ1-2
abundance: once
d_gene: .
v_gene: TRBV7-2
CDR3aa: CASSLWQGGSNYGYTF
CDR3nt: TGTGCCAGCAGCTTATGGCAGGGCGGATCTAACTATGGCTACACCTTC

j_gene: TRBJ1-1
abundance: many
d_gene: TRBD1
v_gene: TRBV7-8
CDR3aa: CASNDRGKNEAFF
CDR3nt: TGTGCCAGCAACGACAGGGGTAAGAATGAAGCTTTCTTT

j_gene: TRBJ2-1
abundance: .
d_gene: TRBD2
v_gene: TRBV9
CDR3aa: CASSVQSGSNEQFF
CDR3nt: TGTGCCAGCAGCGTACAAAGCGGGAGCAATGAGCAGTTCTTC

j_gene: TRBJ1-1
abundance: .
d_gene: TRBD1
v_gene: TRBV7-2
CDR3aa: CASSLDPGQIEAFF
CDR3nt: TGTGCCAGCAGCTTAGACCCGGGACAGATTGAAGCTTTCTTT

j_gene: TRBJ1-1
abundance: .
d_gene: .
v_gene: TRBV30
CDR3aa: CAWRTPGHLNTEAFF
CDR3nt: TGTGCCTGGAGGACACCGGGACACCTTAACACTGAAGCTTTCTTT

j_gene: TRBJ1-3
abundance: .
d_gene: TRBD1
v_gene: TRBV19
CDR3aa: CASSTRQGATGNTIYF
CDR3nt: TGTGCCAGTAGTACGAGACAGGGGGCGACTGGAAACACCATATATTTT

j_gene: TRBJ2-1
abundance: .
d_gene: TRBD2
v_gene: TRBV5-1
CDR3aa: CASSLGTIAGGNNEQFF
CDR3nt: TGCGCCAGCAGCTTGGGAACTATAGCGGGAGGGAACAATGAGCAGTTCTTC

j_gene: TRBJ2-4
abundance: .
d_gene: .
v_gene: TRBV5-1
CDR3aa: CASSSVGVAKNIQYF
CDR3nt: TGCGCCAGCAGCTCCGTCGGGGTCGCCAAAAACATTCAGTACTTC

j_gene: TRBJ2-3
abundance: once
d_gene: .
v_gene: TRBV7-2
CDR3aa: CASSSYPDTQYF
CDR3nt: TGTGCCAGCAGCTCATATCCAGATACGCAGTATTTT

j_gene: TRBJ2-3
abundance: .
d_gene: TRBD2
v_gene: TRBV4-2
CDR3aa: CASSLRGDYRTDTQYF
CDR3nt: TGTGCCAGCAGCCTGCGGGGGGACTATAGAACAGATACGCAGTATTTT

j_gene: TRBJ2-3
abundance: .
d_gene: TRBD2
v_gene: TRBV7-3
CDR3aa: CASSPGLAGDTDTQYF
CDR3nt: TGTGCCAGCAGCCCAGGACTAGCGGGAGACACAGATACGCAGTATTTT

j_gene: TRBJ2-1
abundance: .
d_gene: TRBD1
v_gene: TRBV29-1
CDR3aa: CSVEDRRQGVYNEQFF
CDR3nt: TGCAGCGTTGAAGATCGCAGACAGGGGGTTTACAATGAGCAGTTCTTC

j_gene: TRBJ1-5
abundance: .
d_gene: .
v_gene: TRBV19
CDR3aa: CASSIAGGGSNQPQHF
CDR3nt: TGTGCCAGTAGTATAGCGGGGGGGGGAAGCAATCAGCCCCAGCATTTT

j_gene: TRBJ2-7
abundance: .
d_gene: TRBD1
v_gene: TRBV6-5
CDR3aa: CASSKTGDPNYEQYF
CDR3nt: TGTGCCAGCAGCAAGACAGGGGACCCAAACTACGAGCAGTACTTC

j_gene: TRBJ2-3
abundance: .
d_gene: .
v_gene: TRBV28
CDR3aa: CASSPGGSTDTQYF
CDR3nt: TGTGCCAGCAGTCCCGGCGGTAGCACAGATACGCAGTATTTT

j_gene: TRBJ1-5
abundance: .
d_gene: .
v_gene: TRBV18
CDR3aa: CASSPLGLNQPQHF
CDR3nt: TGTGCCAGCTCACCACTGGGTCTCAATCAGCCCCAGCATTTT

j_gene: TRBJ2-6
abundance: .
d_gene: TRBD2
v_gene: TRBV6-1
CDR3aa: CASSESLAGVLTF
CDR3nt: TGTGCCAGCAGTGAATCCCTAGCGGGGGTCCTGACTTTC

j_gene: TRBJ2-7
abundance: many
d_gene: TRBD1
v_gene: TRBV28
CDR3aa: CASNRLGTDPIMYF
CDR3nt: TGTGCCAGCAACCGTCTCGGGACAGACCCTATCATGTACTTC

j_gene: TRBJ2-3
abundance: .
d_gene: .
v_gene: TRBV11-3
CDR3aa: CASSQSRARDTQYF
CDR3nt: TGTGCCAGCAGCCAGTCTAGGGCCCGAGATACGCAGTATTTT

j_gene: TRBJ1-2
abundance: .
d_gene: .
v_gene: TRBV6-1
CDR3aa: CASSDFRGGGYTF
CDR3nt: TGTGCCAGCAGTGATTTCAGGGGCGGAGGCTACACCTTC

j_gene: TRBJ2-1
abundance: once
d_gene: .
v_gene: TRBV30
CDR3aa: CAWSVYYNEQFF
CDR3nt: TGTGCCTGGAGTGTATATTACAATGAGCAGTTCTTC

j_gene: TRBJ1-1
abundance: .
d_gene: .
v_gene: TRBV28
CDR3aa: CASSPRGAWTEAFF
CDR3nt: TGTGCCAGCAGCCCTCGAGGGGCTTGGACTGAAGCTTTCTTT

j_gene: TRBJ2-2
abundance: .
d_gene: .
v_gene: TRBV5-1
CDR3aa: CASSLDGGSNTGELFF
CDR3nt: TGCGCCAGCAGCTTGGATGGGGGATCTAACACCGGGGAGCTGTTTTTT

j_gene: TRBJ1-2
abundance: .
d_gene: .
v_gene: TRBV30
CDR3aa: CAWSSPSRGANYGYTF
CDR3nt: TGTGCCTGGAGTAGCCCCAGCCGCGGAGCAAACTATGGCTACACCTTC

j_gene: TRBJ2-2
abundance: .
d_gene: .
v_gene: TRBV10-3
CDR3aa: CAIGGANTGELFF
CDR3nt: TGTGCCATCGGGGGGGCTAACACCGGGGAGCTGTTTTTT

j_gene: TRBJ2-7
abundance: .
d_gene: TRBD1
v_gene: TRBV18
CDR3aa: CASSGQGTYEQYF
CDR3nt: TGTGCCAGTTCAGGACAGGGAACCTACGAGCAGTACTTC

j_gene: TRBJ2-3
abundance: .
d_gene: .
v_gene: TRBV18
CDR3aa: CASSPPSQGPGDTQYF
CDR3nt: TGTGCCAGCTCACCACCGTCCCAGGGCCCAGGAGATACGCAGTATTTT

j_gene: TRBJ2-5
abundance: .
d_gene: TRBD1
v_gene: TRBV18
CDR3aa: CASSPNTGVQETQYF
CDR3nt: TGTGCCAGCTCACCTAATACAGGGGTACAAGAGACCCAGTACTTC

j_gene: TRBJ2-2
abundance: few
d_gene: TRBD2
v_gene: TRBV7-9
CDR3aa: CASSRGTSDVGELFF
CDR3nt: TGTGCCAGCAGTCGCGGGACTAGCGACGTCGGGGAGCTGTTTTTT

j_gene: TRBJ1-1
abundance: .
d_gene: .
v_gene: TRBV7-9
CDR3aa: CASSLGVAGATVGEAFF
CDR3nt: TGTGCCAGCAGCTTAGGTGTGGCGGGAGCCACAGTGGGTGAAGCTTTCTTT

j_gene: TRBJ2-3
abundance: .
d_gene: TRBD2
v_gene: TRBV9
CDR3aa: CASSVSLADRTDTQYF
CDR3nt: TGTGCCAGCAGCGTATCCCTAGCGGATCGCACAGATACGCAGTATTTT